This section outlines one T cell receptor (beta chain) sequence together with its context. The data belong to a study of T-cell reconstitution after alpha-beta-depleted transplantation in children. During its preparation, the TCRbeta library received unique molecular identifiers. In TCRdb, the PCR reads were re-called with MiXCR into one record per CDR3 protein. The sample lists roughly 52,000 distinct CDR3 sequences, under 6% occurring once. The V and J ends lost 2 bases and 10 bases, in that order; junction bases with no gene match: 7. This CDR3 region has 13 residues. Germline values: CDR1 SGDLS, CDR2 YYNGEE.

This chain connects TRBV9 to TRBJ1-1; 8 nucleotides match TRBD1. The receptor was isolated from a female patient aged 2 to 10 who had a stem cell transplant for aplastic anemia, so the T cells may come from the graft donor. The material sequenced was PBMCs, mostly from graft donor cells, taken 60 days after TCRalphabeta/CD19-depleted stem cell transplant. The CDR3 sequence is CASSVTGGGGAFF. The CDR3 bases are TGTGCCAGCAGCGTCACAGGGGGGGGAGGAGCTTTCTTT.